The 6 T cell receptor beta chains reported below all come from one sample, sequenced in a study of T cell responses to AZD1222 COVID-19 vaccine. Clones were read by immunoSEQ multiplex PCR, and TCRdb kept only the in-frame ones, dropping some. Of 150,000 to 180,000 clones listed, around 85% are singletons. The material sequenced was peripheral blood, taken after recovery from COVID-19. These receptors were taken from an adult who had recovered from COVID-19.

This chain connects TRBV19 to TRBJ2-7, with 7 bases that match TRBD1. Trimming cost V 5 bases and J 2 bases; bases outside gene matches: 6. The germline gives CDR1 LNHDA, CDR2 SQIVND (reference sequence). CDR3 size: 14 residues. The CDR3 region has the DNA TGTGCCAGTAGTTCTCCGGGACAGACCTACGAGCAGTACTTC. Protein: CASSSPGQTYEQYF. Looking up the rest from reference TRBV19 and TRBJ2-7 gives the full variable domain: DGGITQSPKYLFRKEGQNVTLSCEQNLNHDAMYWYRQDPGQGLRLIYYSQIVNDFQKGDIAEGYSVSREKKESFPLTVTSAQKNPTAFYLCASSSPGQTYEQYFGPGTRLTVT.

The count of this clone is one. This chain connects TRBV11-3 to TRBJ2-1; 11 positions agree with TRBD2. The CDR3 sequence is 17 residues long. Germline V gives CDR1 SGHNT, CDR2 YENEEA. The V segment lost 5 bases and the J segment 7 bases; nucleotides outside the gene matches: 13. As DNA, the CDR3 is TGTGCCAGCAGCCTACCCAAGGGACTAGCGGTACGGAATGAGCAGTTCTTC. Its protein is CASSLPKGLAVRNEQFF.

The chain is built from TRBV27 and TRBJ1-2; D is uncertain. Germline CDR1 is MNHEY and CDR2 is SMNVEV (reference sequence). Trimming took off 2 bases at V and 5 bases at J, with 15 bases between the two ends. The CDR3 covers 15 residues. CDR3 in DNA: TGTGCCAGCAGTTTAACTTTGGTAGACACTTATGGCTACACCTTC. It specifies CASSLTLVDTYGYTF.

The gene calls are TRBV6-5 and TRBJ2-7; possible D gene TRBD1, 6 bases. CDR3 size: 15 residues. V gave up 5 bases and J gave up 0 bases, with 14 bases separating them. From germline, CDR1 is MNHEY and CDR2 SVGAGI. The CDR3 reads CASSPSGTNSYEQYF. The CDR3, as DNA: TGTGCCAGCAGTCCATCCGGGACAAACTCCTACGAGCAGTACTTC.

This chain links TRBV10-1 with TRBJ2-2; D not certain. Germline V CDR1 and CDR2: WNHNN, SYGVQD (reference sequence). The V gene lost 5 bases and the J gene lost 1 base, with 5 bases spanning the gap. CDR3 length equals 13 residues. Here the CDR3 DNA reads TGCGCCAGCAGTAGATTGAACACCGGGGAGCTGTTTTTT. This translates into CASSRLNTGELFF.

This chain links TRBV5-1 with TRBJ1-2; TRBD1 might be the D (6 bases). The V gene lost 3 bases and the J gene lost 4 bases, with 13 bases spanning the gap. Germline values: CDR1 SGHRS, CDR2 YFSETQ. The CDR3 runs 14 residues. The CDR3 is CASSSSGGSYGYTF. The CDR3 DNA reads TGCGCCAGCAGCTCTTCGGGGGGCAGCTATGGCTACACCTTC.